The T cell receptor beta chain under discussion was sequenced for a study of shared clonotypes between healthy human individuals. Overall study results and limits: The low donor count limited represented genetic and exposure-history diversity. Among several donors, roughly 5% of naive CD4 clonotypes were found in common.

J gave up 5 bases and V 5 bases, and 12 bases lay outside the gene matches. The germline V gene has CDR1 SQVTM and CDR2 ANQGSEA. This CDR3 comprises 16 residues. Researchers divided each subset's genomic DNA evenly across several immunoSEQ plates. The repertoire was sequenced with immunoSEQ multiplex PCR; TCRdb's copy has only in-frame clones and lacks some. Seen here are some 650,000 clones, almost 97% observed once, and the top ten hold roughly 0.055%. With respect to this clone: The antigen is unknown.

This chain connects TRBV29-1 to TRBJ2-2; TRBD2 aligns across 9 bases. The source is a woman under 40 in good health. The source material was naive CD4+ T cells sorted from blood. The subset: CD45RA+ positively selected. CDR3 region: CSVTHLAGIGTGELFF. DNA of the CDR3: TGCAGCGTTACCCATCTAGCGGGAATAGGTACCGGGGAGCTGTTTTTT.